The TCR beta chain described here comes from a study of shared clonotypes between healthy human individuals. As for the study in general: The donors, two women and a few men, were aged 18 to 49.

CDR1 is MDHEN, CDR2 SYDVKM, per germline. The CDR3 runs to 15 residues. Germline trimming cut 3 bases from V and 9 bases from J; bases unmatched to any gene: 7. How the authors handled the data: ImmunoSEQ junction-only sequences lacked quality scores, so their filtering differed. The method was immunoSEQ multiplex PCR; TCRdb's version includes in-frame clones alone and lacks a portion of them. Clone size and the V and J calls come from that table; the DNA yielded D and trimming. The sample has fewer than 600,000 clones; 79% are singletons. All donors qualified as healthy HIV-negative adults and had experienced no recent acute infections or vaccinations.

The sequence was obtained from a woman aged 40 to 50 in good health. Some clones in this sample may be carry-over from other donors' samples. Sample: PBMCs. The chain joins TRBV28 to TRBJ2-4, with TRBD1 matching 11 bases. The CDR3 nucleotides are TGTGCCAGCAGTTTGCCGGGGACAGGGGGGATCATTCAGTACTTC. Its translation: CASSLPGTGGIIQYF.